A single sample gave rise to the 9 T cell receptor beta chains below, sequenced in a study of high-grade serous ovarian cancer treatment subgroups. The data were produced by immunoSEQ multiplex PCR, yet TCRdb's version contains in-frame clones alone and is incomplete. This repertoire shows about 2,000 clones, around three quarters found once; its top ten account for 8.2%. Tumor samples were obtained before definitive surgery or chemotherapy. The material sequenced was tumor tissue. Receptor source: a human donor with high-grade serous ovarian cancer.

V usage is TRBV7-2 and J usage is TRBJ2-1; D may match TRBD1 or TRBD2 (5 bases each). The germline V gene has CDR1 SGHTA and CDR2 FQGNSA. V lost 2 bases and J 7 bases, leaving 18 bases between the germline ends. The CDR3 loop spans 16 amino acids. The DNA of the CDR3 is TGTGCCAGCAGCTTACCCCCCTGGGACCTAAGGAATGAGCAGTTCTTC. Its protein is CASSLPPWDLRNEQFF. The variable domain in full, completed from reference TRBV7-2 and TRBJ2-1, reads GAGVSQSPSNKVTEKGKDVELRCDPISGHTALYWYRQSLGQGLEFLIYFQGNSAPDKSGLPSDRFSAERTGGSVSTLTIQRTQQEDSAVYLCASSLPPWDLRNEQFFGPGTRLTVL.

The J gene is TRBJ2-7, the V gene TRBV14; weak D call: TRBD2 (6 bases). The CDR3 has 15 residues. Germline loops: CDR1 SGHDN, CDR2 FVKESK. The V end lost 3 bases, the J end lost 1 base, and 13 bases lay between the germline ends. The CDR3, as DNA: TGTGCCAGCAGCCAGGGGGACTTGAGTTCCTACGAGCAGTACGTC. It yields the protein CASSQGDLSSYEQYV.

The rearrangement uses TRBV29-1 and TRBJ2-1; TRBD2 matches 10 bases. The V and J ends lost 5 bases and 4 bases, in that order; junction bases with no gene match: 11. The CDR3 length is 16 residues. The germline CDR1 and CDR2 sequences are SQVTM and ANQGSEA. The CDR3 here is CSVLGLADKEYNEQFF. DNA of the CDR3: TGCAGCGTTCTTGGACTAGCGGATAAGGAGTACAATGAGCAGTTCTTC.

The CDR3 DNA follows: TGTGCCAGCAGCGTAGACGGTACTGGAAACACCATATATTTT. Encoded protein: CASSVDGTGNTIYF. The chain recombines TRBV9 with TRBJ1-3; D unresolved. V lost 0 bases, J lost 2 bases, and 6 bases lay in between. Germline V gives CDR1 SGDLS, CDR2 YYNGEE. The CDR3 spans 14 residues.

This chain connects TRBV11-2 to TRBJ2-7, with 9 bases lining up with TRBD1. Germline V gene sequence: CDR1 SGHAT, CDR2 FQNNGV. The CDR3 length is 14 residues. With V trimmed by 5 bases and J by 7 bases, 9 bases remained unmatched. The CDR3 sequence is CASSPRDRVFEQYV. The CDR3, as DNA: TGTGCCAGCAGCCCCCGGGACAGGGTTTTTGAGCAGTACGTC.

CDR3 DNA: TGTGCCAGCATCCGCGCCGATTGGGGGGAGAACACCGGGGAGCTGTTTTTT. Protein sequence: CASIRADWGENTGELFF. The chain uses TRBV11-2 and TRBJ2-2, with D possibly being TRBD2 (6 bases). The CDR3 spans 17 residues. Germline V gene sequence: CDR1 SGHAT, CDR2 FQNNGV. V was pared by 7 bases and J by 1 base, with 19 bases between.

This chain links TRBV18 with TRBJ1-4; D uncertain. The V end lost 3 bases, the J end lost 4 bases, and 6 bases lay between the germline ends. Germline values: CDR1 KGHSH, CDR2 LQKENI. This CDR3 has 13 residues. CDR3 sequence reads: CASSPSGNEKLFF. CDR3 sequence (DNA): TGTGCCAGCTCACCGTCGGGTAATGAAAAACTGTTTTTT.

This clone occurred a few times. CDR3 DNA sequence: TGTGCCAGCAGTGACCTTTTGGGAACTGAAGCTTTCTTT. Its protein is CASSDLLGTEAFF. J is TRBJ1-1 and V is TRBV6-4; D uncertain. V dropped 2 bases and J dropped 5 bases, with 9 bases sitting between them. Per the germline V gene, CDR1 is MRHNA and CDR2 is SNTAGT. This CDR3 contains 13 residues.

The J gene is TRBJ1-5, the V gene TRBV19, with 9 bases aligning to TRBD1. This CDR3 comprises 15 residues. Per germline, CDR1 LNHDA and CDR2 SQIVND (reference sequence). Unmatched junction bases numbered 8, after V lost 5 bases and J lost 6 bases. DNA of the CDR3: TGTGCCAGTAGTTCGTCGGGACAGGGAAGTCAGCCCCAGCATTTT. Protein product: CASSSSGQGSQPQHF.